The next 17 T cell receptor beta chains were all read from a single sample in a study of follicular helper T cells after annual influenza vaccination. Clones were read by immunoSEQ multiplex PCR, and TCRdb kept only the in-frame ones, dropping some. Of about 9,800 clones in the sample, about 80% were seen once. Noted time point: 2014-2015 season, 7 days after vaccination. This sample comprised CXCR5- memory CD4+ T cells sorted from blood, obtained 7 days after influenza vaccination. The receptors were gathered from an adult who received the influenza vaccine.

The CDR3 reads CASSLEGHYEQYF. The DNA for the CDR3 is TGTGCCAGCAGCTTAGAGGGACACTACGAGCAGTACTTC. V and J are TRBV11-3 and TRBJ2-7, with D possibly TRBD1 on 6 matching bases. The CDR3 has 13 amino acids. The germline V gene has CDR1 SGHNT and CDR2 YENEEA. V dropped 0 bases and J dropped 3 bases, with 6 bases sitting between them. Full variable domain (rest looked up from reference TRBV11-3 and TRBJ2-7): EAGVVQSPRYKIIEKKQPVAFWCNPISGHNTLYWYLQNLGQGPELLIRYENEEAVDDSQLPKDRFSAERLKGVDSTLKIQPAELGDSAVYLCASSLEGHYEQYFGPGTRLTVT.

This chain joins TRBV19 and TRBJ2-6, with D uncertain. V gave up 5 bases and J gave up 5 bases, with 25 bases separating them. The CDR3 has 19 amino acids. Germline V gene sequence: CDR1 LNHDA, CDR2 SQIVND (reference sequence). CDR3 sequence: CASSVPPTKSQSRANVLTF. The CDR3, as DNA: TGTGCCAGTAGTGTCCCTCCGACAAAATCACAAAGTCGGGCCAACGTCCTGACTTTC.

V usage is TRBV7-6 and J usage is TRBJ1-3; D is ambiguous. Germline V gives CDR1 SGHVS, CDR2 FNYEAQ. The CDR3 consists of 13 residues. V lost 5 bases to trimming and J lost 6 bases, with 11 bases between them. Written as DNA, the CDR3 is TGTGCCAGCAGCCCGTTGGGGAAAAACACCATATATTTT. Translating it yields CASSPLGKNTIYF. Looking up the rest from reference TRBV7-6 and TRBJ1-3 gives the full variable domain: GAGVSQSPRYKVTKRGQDVALRCDPISGHVSLYWYRQALGQGPEFLTYFNYEAQQDKSGLPNDRFSAERPEGSISTLTIQRTEQRDSAMYRCASSPLGKNTIYFGEGSWLTVV.

The V gene is TRBV7-9, the J gene TRBJ1-2; D might be TRBD1 (5 bases). The CDR3 runs to 14 residues. From germline, CDR1 is SEHNR and CDR2 FQNEAQ (reference sequence). Trimming removed 4 bases from V and 7 bases from J, with 16 bases in between. The CDR3 nucleotides are TGTGCCAGCAGCTGGGGCAGGGAGAGCTTTGGCTACACCTTC. Amino acid sequence: CASSWGRESFGYTF.

The V call is TRBV5-1, the J call TRBJ2-3; D gene ambiguous. The CDR3 sequence is 15 residues long. Between the trimmed V and J ends, which lost 0 bases and 0 bases, there was a span of 8 bases. Germline loops: CDR1 SGHRS, CDR2 YFSETQ. CDR3 sequence (DNA): TGCGCCAGCAGCTTGGCGCCTAGGAGCACAGATACGCAGTATTTT. This sequence encodes CASSLAPRSTDTQYF. The whole variable domain, remainder taken from reference TRBV5-1 and TRBJ2-3, is KAGVTQTPRYLIKTRGQQVTLSCSPISGHRSVSWYQQTPGQGLQFLFEYFSETQRNKGNFPGRFSGRQFSNSRSEMNVSTLELGDSALYLCASSLAPRSTDTQYFGPGTRLTVL.

V usage is TRBV10-3 and J usage is TRBJ1-1; TRBD1 might be the D (6 bases). Germline V CDR1 and CDR2: ENHRY, SYGVKD. V dropped 11 bases and J dropped 3 bases, with 19 bases sitting between them. CDR3 length equals 14 residues. The CDR3 bases are TGTGCCGCACACCCGGGGGGCGTGGACACTGAAGCTTTCTTT. Translated, it gives CAAHPGGVDTEAFF.

The V and J genes are TRBV10-3 and TRBJ2-1; TRBD1 might be the D (6 bases). The CDR3 has 13 amino acids. The V gene lost 7 bases and the J gene lost 0 bases, with 7 bases spanning the gap. The germline V gene has CDR1 ENHRY and CDR2 SYGVKD. CDR3 coding DNA: TGTGCCATCATGGGGGCCTCCTACAATGAGCAGTTCTTC. This sequence encodes CAIMGASYNEQFF.

V usage is TRBV7-2 and J usage is TRBJ1-1; D call uncertain. Trimming stripped 3 bases from V and 4 bases from J, with 9 bases between. The CDR3 is made up of 13 amino acids. Germline V gene lookup returns CDR1 SGHTA and CDR2 FQGNSA. In DNA, the CDR3 is TGTGCCAGCAGCTTCTCTGTGGGCACTGAAGCTTTCTTT. Its translation is CASSFSVGTEAFF.

This chain links TRBV27 with TRBJ1-5; D is unresolved. The ends were cut back, 5 bases at V and 11 bases at J, with 19 bases in the middle. CDR3 size: 14 residues. The germline gives CDR1 MNHEY, CDR2 SMNVEV (reference sequence). CDR3 nucleotides: TGTGCCAGCAGTGGCCGGCGAGGGCTCCCTTCCCAGCATTTT. This sequence encodes CASSGRRGLPSQHF.

V and J are TRBV19 and TRBJ1-3, with D unclear. The germline V and J ends were trimmed by 3 bases and 0 bases, with 9 bases remaining between them. The CDR3 contains 15 residues. Germline V CDR1 and CDR2: LNHDA, SQIVND (reference sequence). For the CDR3, the DNA is TGTGCCAGTAGTATCAGAGCATTCTCTGGAAACACCATATATTTT. Its protein product is CASSIRAFSGNTIYF.

Only a few counts were recorded for this clone. The chain has TRBV11-2 and TRBJ1-3, with 8 bases lining up with TRBD1. The trim removed 6 bases at V and 3 bases at J, leaving 4 bases unmatched. CDR1 SGHAT and CDR2 FQNNGV come from the germline V gene. This CDR3 spans 14 amino acids. Here the CDR3 reads CASSRTGSGNTIYF. The CDR3 DNA reads TGTGCCAGCAGTCGGACAGGGAGTGGAAACACCATATATTTT.

The gene calls are TRBV7-8 and TRBJ2-7; 10 positions match TRBD1. In germline, CDR1 is SGHVS, CDR2 FQNEAQ. The CDR3 is 17 amino acids. J was trimmed by 6 bases and V by 2 bases; bases with no gene match: 13. The CDR3 is CASSLNRYRDRGGEQYF. The CDR3 nucleotides read TGTGCCAGCAGCTTAAATCGGTACCGGGACAGGGGAGGCGAGCAGTACTTC.

The chain couples TRBV7-9 to TRBJ1-1; tentative D call: TRBD1 (6 bases). The CDR3 loop spans 16 amino acids. The V end lost 5 bases, the J end lost 3 bases, and 19 bases lay between the germline ends. Per germline, CDR1 SEHNR and CDR2 FQNEAQ (reference sequence). CDR3 sequence: CASSTSDRSGDTEAFF. CDR3 DNA sequence: TGTGCCAGCAGCACCTCAGACAGGTCTGGGGACACTGAAGCTTTCTTT. Full variable domain (outside the CDR3, taken from reference TRBV7-9 and TRBJ1-1): DTGVSQNPRHKITKRGQNVTFRCDPISEHNRLYWYRQTLGQGPEFLTYFQNEAQLEKSRLLSDRFSAERPKGSFSTLEIQRTEQGDSAMYLCASSTSDRSGDTEAFFGQGTRLTVV.

The chain links TRBV5-1 to TRBJ2-7; 9 nucleotides match TRBD1. The V and J ends lost 0 bases and 3 bases, in that order; junction bases with no gene match: 10. This CDR3 has 17 amino acids. Germline CDR1 is SGHRS and CDR2 is YFSETQ. The CDR3 sequence: CASSLGPPGTGSYEQYF. CDR3 nucleotides: TGCGCCAGCAGCTTGGGCCCCCCCGGGACAGGGAGCTACGAGCAGTACTTC. The full variable domain, completed using reference TRBV5-1 and TRBJ2-7, is KAGVTQTPRYLIKTRGQQVTLSCSPISGHRSVSWYQQTPGQGLQFLFEYFSETQRNKGNFPGRFSGRQFSNSRSEMNVSTLELGDSALYLCASSLGPPGTGSYEQYFGPGTRLTVT.

The chain is built from TRBV4-2 and TRBJ2-3, with D perhaps TRBD2 (5 bases). Germline CDR1 LGHNA, CDR2 YNFKEQ. Trimming removed 4 bases at V and 3 bases at J, with 17 bases between. The CDR3 loop spans 16 amino acids. The CDR3 region is CASSPHQTAVTDTQYF. The CDR3 DNA reads as TGTGCCAGCAGCCCCCACCAAACAGCGGTGACAGATACGCAGTATTTT.

This clone came up once. The V gene is TRBV7-8, the J gene TRBJ2-5, with 11 bases that match TRBD2. CDR1 is SGHVS, CDR2 FQNEAQ, per germline. The CDR3 runs 16 residues. V shed 4 bases, J shed 4 bases, and the junction held 8 bases outside the gene matches. This CDR3 reads CASSSETGTSGETQYF. DNA for the CDR3: TGTGCCAGCAGCTCGGAGACCGGGACTAGCGGAGAGACCCAGTACTTC.

J is TRBJ2-3 and V is TRBV2; D is unresolved. Germline values: CDR1 SNHLY, CDR2 FYNNEI. The CDR3 runs to 12 residues. The ends were cut back, 1 base at V and 3 bases at J, with 2 bases in the middle. CDR3 in DNA: TGTGCCAGCAGTGAAGGGACAGATACGCAGTATTTT. Translating it yields CASSEGTDTQYF.